There are a few counts of the clone carrying this TCR beta chain. Its antigen is unknown. An end of the junction differs from the germline gene, which may be a read error. CDR1 is WSHSY and CDR2 is SAAADI in the germline V gene. CDR3 length: 13 amino acids. This sample is drawn from a study of beta chain features in type 1 diabetes. Broader study findings: Whether HLA type affects TCRB rearrangement stayed undetermined in the present work.

Every isolated RNA sample was fully reverse transcribed, so sequencing captured expressed TCRB transcripts. Method: immunoSEQ multiplex PCR; TCRdb's copy keeps in-frame clones and lacks some. The data contain about 130,000 clones, approximately 9.2% of them singletons. Sequenced: central memory CD4+ T cells from blood. The V gene is TRBV10-2, the J gene TRBJ2-2; possibly TRBD2 for D (6 bases). The sequence came from a man in his late teens or twenties in good health. Written as DNA, the CDR3 is TGCGCCAGCAGAGTTGAGGGGCCCGGGGGGCTGTTTTTT. Encoded protein: CASRVEGPGGLFF.